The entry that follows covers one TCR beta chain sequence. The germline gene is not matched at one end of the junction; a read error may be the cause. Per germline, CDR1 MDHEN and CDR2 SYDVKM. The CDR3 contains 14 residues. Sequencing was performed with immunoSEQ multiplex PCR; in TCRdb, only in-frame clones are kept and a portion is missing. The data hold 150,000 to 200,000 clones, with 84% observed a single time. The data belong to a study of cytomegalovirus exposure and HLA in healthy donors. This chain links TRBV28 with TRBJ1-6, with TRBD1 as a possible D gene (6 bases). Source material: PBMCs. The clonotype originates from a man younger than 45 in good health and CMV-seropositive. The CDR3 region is CASTLGQPNSPLHF. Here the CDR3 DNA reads TGTGCCAGCACTTTAGGACAGCCGAATTCACCCCTCCACTTT.